A selection of T cell receptor beta chains follows, all from one sample in a study of neurological immune-mediated disorders. Each CDR3 protein is one row after TCRdb ran MiXCR on the 5' RACE reads. The sample includes roughly 50,000 distinct CDR3 sequences, roughly an eighth of them seen just once. Sequencing input: PBMCs. These receptor sequences come from a woman aged 55-69 years with HTLV-1-associated myelopathy (HAM/TSP). The CDR3 runs from the conserved cysteine through the conserved F or W. D genes are given only for firm matches. Clone size appears in some rows only: once, few, many, or a class for an expanded clone.

clone_size	v_call	j_call	d_call	cdr3_aa	cdr3_nt
few	TRBV29-1	TRBJ2-1	.	CSVDPGGSNEQFF	TGCAGCGTTGACCCTGGTGGGAGCAATGAGCAGTTCTTC
many	TRBV14	TRBJ2-3	TRBD2	CASSQVEAGVSDTQYF	TGTGCCAGCAGCCAAGTAGAAGCGGGAGTGTCAGATACGCAGTATTTT
many	TRBV10-3	TRBJ2-7	TRBD2	CAISTSGISYEQYF	TGTGCCATCAGTACTAGCGGGATATCCTACGAGCAGTACTTC
many	TRBV12-3/TRBV12-4	TRBJ2-5	.	CASSLGSGVEWETQYF	TGTGCCAGCAGTTTAGGGTCAGGGGTCGAATGGGAGACCCAGTACTTC
many	TRBV7-3	TRBJ2-5	.	CASSLGQQETQYF	TGTGCCAGCAGCTTAGGTCAGCAAGAGACCCAGTACTTC
many	TRBV6-6	TRBJ1-1	.	CASSYVASGTEAFF	TGTGCCAGCAGTTACGTGGCTAGTGGCACTGAAGCTTTCTTT
many	TRBV27	TRBJ1-5	.	CASRAGGGGNQPQHF	TGTGCCAGCAGAGCTGGGGGCGGAGGCAATCAGCCCCAGCATTTT
many	TRBV20-1	TRBJ2-1	.	CSARDSGGGRYNEQFF	TGCAGTGCTAGAGACTCAGGGGGGGGGCGGTACAATGAGCAGTTCTTC
many	TRBV11-2	TRBJ2-5	TRBD2	CASSAGTSARQETQYF	TGTGCCAGCAGCGCCGGGACTAGCGCCCGTCAAGAGACCCAGTACTTC
.	TRBV20-1	TRBJ2-2	TRBD2	CSAPGLAGGPGTGELFF	TGCAGTGCTCCTGGACTAGCGGGAGGGCCGGGGACCGGGGAGCTGTTTTTT
many	TRBV7-8	TRBJ1-1	.	CASSLREAGAEAFF	TGTGCCAGCAGCTTACGGGAGGCGGGGGCTGAAGCTTTCTTT
many	TRBV9	TRBJ1-1	TRBD1	CASSQFPMRDRVGVTEAFF	TGTGCCAGCAGCCAGTTCCCCATGCGGGACAGGGTGGGGGTCACTGAAGCTTTCTTT
many	TRBV20-1	TRBJ2-5	.	CSALILSGQETQYF	TGCAGCGCTCTGATATTGAGCGGACAAGAGACCCAGTACTTC
many	TRBV5-1	TRBJ2-3	.	CASSAGLYKDTDTQYF	TGCGCCAGCAGCGCGGGACTTTATAAGGACACAGATACGCAGTATTTT
many	TRBV20-1	TRBJ2-7	.	CSAPKGKGYEQYF	TGCAGTGCTCCAAAGGGGAAGGGTTACGAGCAGTACTTC
many	TRBV27	TRBJ1-1	TRBD1	CASSGTGTEAFF	TGTGCCAGCAGCGGGACAGGCACTGAAGCTTTCTTT
many	TRBV4-1	TRBJ1-3	.	CASSQEDGVLETTIYF	TGCGCCAGCAGCCAAGAAGATGGCGTCCTGGAAACCACCATATATTTT
many	TRBV6-1	TRBJ2-2	.	CASTPKGGSGGELFF	TGTGCCAGCACCCCGAAGGGGGGCTCGGGCGGGGAGCTGTTTTTT
.	TRBV3-1	TRBJ2-1	.	CASSQDRQGGKFF	TGTGCCAGCAGCCAAGACCGCCAGGGGGGCAAGTTCTTC
many	TRBV5-1	TRBJ2-3	.	CASSKSGSTDTQYF	TGCGCCAGCAGCAAAAGCGGGAGCACAGATACGCAGTATTTT
many	TRBV3-1	TRBJ2-5	.	CASSPRDWRETQYF	TGTGCCAGCAGCCCCAGGGACTGGAGGGAGACCCAGTACTTC
many	TRBV12-3/TRBV12-4	TRBJ1-3	TRBD1	CASTTGTGPIYF	TGTGCCAGCACAACCGGGACAGGTCCCATATATTTT
many	TRBV20-1	TRBJ1-3	.	CSARSGSGNTIYF	TGCAGTGCTAGATCGGGCTCTGGAAACACCATATATTTT
many	TRBV5-6	TRBJ1-3	.	CASRELRDGNTIYF	TGTGCCAGCAGGGAGTTGAGGGACGGAAACACCATATATTTT
many	TRBV12-3/TRBV12-4	TRBJ1-5	.	CASSLAHNQPQHF	TGTGCCAGCAGTTTAGCCCACAATCAGCCCCAGCATTTT
.	TRBV5-1	TRBJ2-3	TRBD1	CASSFGTGITDTQYF	TGCGCCAGCAGCTTTGGGACAGGCATCACAGATACGCAGTATTTT
few	TRBV6-6	TRBJ2-2	.	CASKSPGAGDTGELFF	TGTGCCAGCAAGTCCCCAGGGGCGGGAGACACCGGGGAGCTGTTTTTT
.	TRBV12-3/TRBV12-4	TRBJ1-1	.	CDSSFTGTEAFF	TGTGACAGCAGTTTCACAGGAACTGAAGCTTTCTTT
.	TRBV20-1	TRBJ2-7	.	CSARVGTNYEQYF	TGCAGTGCTAGAGTGGGAACGAACTACGAGCAGTACTTC